These 9 T cell receptor beta chains originate from one sample sequenced in a study of blood T cell repertoires in COVID-19. TCRdb's copy holds only in-frame clones and misses some; the assay was immunoSEQ multiplex PCR. Of around 230,000 clones listed, under 90% are singletons. Sequenced: PBMCs or T cells enriched from blood (not recorded which). The receptors derive from a woman in her 30s with acute COVID-19.

The V and J genes are TRBV19 and TRBJ1-1; 7 bases agree with TRBD1. In germline, CDR1 is LNHDA, CDR2 SQIVND (reference sequence). V dropped 2 bases and J dropped 1; count of bases not matched to a gene: 10. The CDR3 extends over 17 amino acids. This CDR3 reads CASSIRWSNRGNTEAFF. The CDR3 DNA reads TGTGCCAGTAGTATAAGGTGGTCCAACAGGGGGAACACTGAAGCTTTCTTT.

The chain carries TRBV5-1 and TRBJ2-7; 11 bases line up with TRBD2. The CDR3 length is 16 residues. After removal of 4 bases from V and 3 bases from J, the junction contained 9 bases not matched to a gene. Per germline, CDR1 SGHRS and CDR2 YFSETQ. The CDR3 nucleotides read TGCGCCAGCAGCCCGGGGGGACTAGCGGCCCACTACGAGCAGTACTTC. It encodes CASSPGGLAAHYEQYF.

The chain is built from TRBV27 and TRBJ1-1; D is unresolved. The germline V and J ends were trimmed by 6 bases and 0 bases, with 11 bases remaining between them. The CDR3 contains 14 residues. Germline V gene data show CDR1 as MNHEY and CDR2 as SMNVEV (reference sequence). The CDR3 spells CASRRTGLNTEAFF. CDR3 nucleotide sequence: TGTGCCAGCAGGCGAACGGGTTTGAACACTGAAGCTTTCTTT.

The chain has TRBV7-2 and TRBJ1-1; D remains unclear. V shed 5 bases and J shed 2 bases, with 15 bases lying between them. The CDR3 loop spans 15 amino acids. Per the germline V gene, CDR1 is SGHTA and CDR2 is FQGNSA. The CDR3 DNA follows: TGTGCCAGCAGCCCCGGCGGGGTCCGCAACACTGAAGCTTTCTTT. As protein: CASSPGGVRNTEAFF.

V is TRBV9 and J is TRBJ2-3; D is uncertain. The CDR3 contains 14 residues. Trimming removed 2 bases at V and 4 bases at J, with 11 bases between. Germline CDR1 reads SGDLS; CDR2 reads YYNGEE. CDR3 loop: CASSVNPPADTQYF. DNA for the CDR3: TGTGCCAGCAGCGTCAACCCCCCGGCAGATACGCAGTATTTT.

The chain links TRBV27 to TRBJ2-5, with 11 bases fitting TRBD2. This CDR3 is built from 15 residues. From germline, CDR1 is MNHEY and CDR2 SMNVEV (reference sequence). V was pared by 3 bases and J by 5 bases, with 5 bases of the junction left unmatched. The CDR3 DNA follows: TGTGCCAGCAGTTTGCTAGCGGGGGGTCGGGAGACCCAGTACTTC. Encoded protein: CASSLLAGGRETQYF.

The J gene is TRBJ2-5, the V gene TRBV29-1; D remains ambiguous. CDR3 length: 12 residues. V lost 3 bases to trimming and J lost 5 bases, with 10 bases between them. Germline loops: CDR1 SQVTM, CDR2 ANQGSEA. The CDR3 DNA reads TGCAGCGTTGAGGCAGGCCGGGAGACCCAGTACTTC. Its translation is CSVEAGRETQYF.

CDR3 in DNA: TGTGCCTGGGATCTAGCAACCGGGGAGCTGTTTTTT. Amino acids: CAWDLATGELFF. The chain recombines TRBV30 with TRBJ2-2; maybe TRBD2 (5 bases). Germline V CDR1 and CDR2: GTSNPN, SVGIG (reference sequence). The CDR3 has 12 residues. V shed 5 bases and J shed 5 bases, with 9 bases lying between them.

V is TRBV19 and J is TRBJ2-1; 9 bases align to TRBD2. The V segment lost 1 base and the J segment 4 bases; nucleotides outside the gene matches: 2. In germline, CDR1 is LNHDA, CDR2 SQIVND (reference sequence). The CDR3 contains 15 residues. In nucleotides, the CDR3 is TGTGCCAGTAGTATAGTAGCGGGGGCTTACAATGAGCAGTTCTTC. Protein sequence: CASSIVAGAYNEQFF.